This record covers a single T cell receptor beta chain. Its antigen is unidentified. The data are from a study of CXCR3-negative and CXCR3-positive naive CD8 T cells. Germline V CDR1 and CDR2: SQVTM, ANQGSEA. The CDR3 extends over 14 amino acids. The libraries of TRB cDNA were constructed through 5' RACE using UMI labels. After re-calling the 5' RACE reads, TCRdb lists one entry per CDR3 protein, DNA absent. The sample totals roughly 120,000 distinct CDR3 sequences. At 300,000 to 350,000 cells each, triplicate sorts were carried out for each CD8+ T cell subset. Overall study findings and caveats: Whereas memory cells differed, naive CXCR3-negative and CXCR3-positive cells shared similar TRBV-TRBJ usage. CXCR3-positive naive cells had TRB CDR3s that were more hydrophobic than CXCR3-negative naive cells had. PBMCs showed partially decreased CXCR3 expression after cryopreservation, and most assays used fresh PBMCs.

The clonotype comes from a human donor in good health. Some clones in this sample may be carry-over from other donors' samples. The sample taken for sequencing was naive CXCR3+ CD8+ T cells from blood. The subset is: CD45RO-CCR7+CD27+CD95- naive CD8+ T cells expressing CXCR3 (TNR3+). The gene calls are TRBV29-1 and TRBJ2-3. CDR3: CSVEASITGDTQYF.